The entry below gives a single T cell receptor beta chain sequence along with its context. What it binds is unknown. The sample belongs to a study of T cells expressing NK-cell markers. Study details: Of eight sequenced donors, seven were HCMV-seropositive and one HCMV-seronegative. Findings of the study overall: There remained a lack of clarity about HCMV specificity of expanded NKG2C+ T cell clones. The leading position in the CD3+CD56-NKG2C+ fraction of a handful of donors also went to these clonotypes.

Beta-chain TCR cDNA was generated via 5'RACE template switching with UMIs. TCRdb reprocessed the 5' RACE reads; each CDR3 protein has one entry and no DNA is given. Its clone listing holds roughly 110,000 distinct CDR3 sequences. The CDR3 has 14 residues. The sequenced material came from blood T cells: a sorted CD56 or NKG2C T cell subset, CD4+ or CD8+ T cells, or bulk PBMC T cells (not recorded which). The rearrangement uses TRBV12-3 or TRBV12-4 and TRBJ2-3. This TCR derives from a woman between 18 and 75 years old in good health. The CDR3 is CASSPLRFTDTQYF.